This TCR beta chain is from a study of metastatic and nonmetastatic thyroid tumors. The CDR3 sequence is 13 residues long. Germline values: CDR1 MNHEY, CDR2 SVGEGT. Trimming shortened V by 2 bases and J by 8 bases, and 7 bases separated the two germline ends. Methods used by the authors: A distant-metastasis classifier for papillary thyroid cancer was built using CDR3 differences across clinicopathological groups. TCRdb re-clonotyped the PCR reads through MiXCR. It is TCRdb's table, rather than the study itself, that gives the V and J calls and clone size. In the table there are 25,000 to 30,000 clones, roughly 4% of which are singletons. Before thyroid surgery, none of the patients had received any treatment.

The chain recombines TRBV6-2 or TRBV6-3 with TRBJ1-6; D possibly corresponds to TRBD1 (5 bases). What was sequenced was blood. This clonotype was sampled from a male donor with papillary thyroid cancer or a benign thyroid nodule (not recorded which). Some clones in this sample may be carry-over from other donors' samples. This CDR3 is CASSYRGDSPLHF. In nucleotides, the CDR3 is TGTGCCAGCAGTTACAGGGGTGATTCACCCCTCCACTTT.